The 18 T cell receptor beta chains below were found in one sample sequenced in a study of blood T cells in healthy people across ages. A sample-barcoded 5' primer and a J-beta primer mix were used in a second PCR of about 7 to 12 cycles. TCRdb redid the calling of the 5' RACE reads with MiXCR, one entry per CDR3 protein. Here the sample spans hundreds of thousands of distinct CDR3 sequences, 58% being singletons. Sequences were obtained from blood. Receptor source: a man aged 25-40 years in good health.

The CDR3 DNA is TGTGCCAGCAGTTTTTTAGGGTACTCTGGGGCCAACGTCCTGACTTTC. It is translated as CASSFLGYSGANVLTF. V usage is TRBV27 and J usage is TRBJ2-6; D remains ambiguous. The CDR3 is 16 residues long. CDR1 and CDR2 from the germline V gene are MNHEY and SMNVEV (reference sequence). Trimming stripped 3 bases from V and 0 bases from J, with 9 bases between.

This chain connects TRBV20-1 to TRBJ2-1; D may match TRBD1 or TRBD2 (6 bases each). Germline CDR1 reads DFQATT; CDR2 reads SNEGSKA (reference sequence). Trimming shortened V by 0 bases and J by 8 bases, and 23 bases separated the two germline ends. CDR3 size: 17 residues. CDR3 residues: CSARDPGGPIPYDEQFF. The CDR3 DNA reads as TGCAGTGCTAGAGATCCTGGGGGGCCCATTCCTTACGATGAGCAGTTCTTC.

The chain uses TRBV6-2 or TRBV6-3 and TRBJ2-5; TRBD2 agrees at 10 bases. CDR3 length equals 15 residues. Germline values: CDR1 MNHEY, CDR2 SVGEGT. V shed 6 bases and J 11 bases; nucleotides not matched to a gene: 15. CDR3 residues: CASSQSGLATNEQYF. The CDR3 bases are TGTGCCAGCAGCCAATCGGGACTAGCGACCAATGAGCAGTACTTC.

This clonotype was recorded a few times. This rearrangement joins TRBV6-2 or TRBV6-3 to TRBJ2-7; D might be TRBD1 or TRBD2, each matching 5 bases. The CDR3 runs to 12 residues. The germline CDR1 and CDR2 sequences are MNHEY and SVGEGT. The V gene lost 6 bases and the J gene lost 7 bases, with 13 bases spanning the gap. CDR3 DNA: TGTGCCAGCAGCGGGACCGGTTTGGAGCAGTACTTC. Translated: CASSGTGLEQYF.

CDR3 in amino acids: CSASEPGLDIEFF. The CDR3 DNA is TGCAGTGCTAGTGAGCCTGGACTAGATATCGAGTTCTTC. The chain uses TRBV20-1 and TRBJ2-1, with 7 bases identical to TRBD2. This CDR3 comprises 13 residues. After removal of 3 bases from V and 14 bases from J, the junction contained 13 bases not matched to a gene. The germline V gene has CDR1 DFQATT and CDR2 SNEGSKA (reference sequence).

The genes are TRBV20-1 and TRBJ1-2; no firm D call. The V end lost 0 bases, the J end lost 2 bases, and 28 bases lay between the germline ends. The CDR3 spans 20 residues. Germline CDR1 is DFQATT and CDR2 is SNEGSKA (reference sequence). The CDR3 loop reads CSARDLSIAEIGRLNYGYTF. For the CDR3, the DNA is TGCAGTGCTAGAGATTTATCAATTGCCGAGATCGGACGATTAAACTATGGCTACACCTTC.

The chain links TRBV7-2 to TRBJ2-3; 12 bases are shared with TRBD2. Trimming removed 5 bases from V and 6 bases from J; junction bases left unmatched: 6. Germline CDR1 is SGHTA and CDR2 is FQGNSA. The CDR3 has 15 residues. The CDR3 region is CASSRTSGNGDTQYF. In nucleotides, the CDR3 is TGTGCCAGCAGCCGGACTAGCGGGAACGGCGATACGCAGTATTTT.

This clonotype was detected a few times. The gene calls are TRBV6-5 and TRBJ2-3; the D call may be TRBD1 or TRBD2 (5 bases each). Germline CDR1 is MNHEY and CDR2 is SVGAGI. The CDR3 length is 13 residues. Trimming took 4 bases from V and 8 from J, leaving 13 bases between them. The CDR3 spells CASSWETRGTQYF. Here the CDR3 DNA reads TGTGCCAGCAGTTGGGAAACGAGGGGTACGCAGTATTTT.

The V and J genes are TRBV20-1 and TRBJ1-6; D uncertain. Germline CDR1 is DFQATT and CDR2 is SNEGSKA (reference sequence). The CDR3 extends over 14 amino acids. The V end lost 0 bases, the J end lost 9 bases, and 12 bases lay between the germline ends. CDR3 in DNA: TGCAGTGCTAGAGAGGGCCTTTTCCTTTCACCCCTCCACTTT. The encoded protein is CSAREGLFLSPLHF.

Only a few counts were recorded for this clonotype. The chain employs TRBV4-2 and TRBJ2-3, with D tentatively TRBD2 (6 bases). The V gene's germline CDR1 is LGHNA and CDR2 YNFKEQ. V lost 1 base and J 0 bases, leaving 11 bases between the germline ends. The CDR3 loop spans 16 amino acids. CDR3: CASSQAPGLSTDTQYF. The CDR3 nucleotides read TGTGCCAGCAGCCAAGCGCCGGGACTTAGCACAGATACGCAGTATTTT.

This clonotype appeared a few times. The chain is built from TRBV29-1 and TRBJ1-2, with TRBD1 matching over 8 bases. The V gene's germline CDR1 is SQVTM and CDR2 ANQGSEA. CDR3 length: 11 amino acids. Trimming took 6 bases from V and 6 from J; bases not matched to a gene: 3. The CDR3 reads CSVDRVNGYTF. DNA of the CDR3: TGCAGCGTGGACAGGGTAAATGGCTACACCTTC.

With respect to this clonotype: Likely a read error: the CDR3 ends without its conserved phenylalanine or tryptophan. V usage is TRBV3-1 and J usage is TRBJ2-3; D call uncertain. The CDR3 has 15 residues. Per germline, CDR1 LGHDT and CDR2 YNNKEL (reference sequence). Deletions cut 0 bases from V and 3 bases from J, with 10 bases between. The CDR3 protein is CASSQDYGDTDTQYV. For the CDR3, the DNA is TGTGCCAGCAGCCAAGATTATGGGGATACAGATACGCAGTATGTT.

The table lists this clonotype with a few counts. V gene TRBV12-5 combines with J gene TRBJ2-1, with 10 nucleotides matching TRBD2. CDR1 LGHNT and CDR2 FRNRAP come from the germline V gene. The CDR3 runs to 17 residues. After removal of 0 bases from V and 2 bases from J, the junction contained 4 bases not matched to a gene. CDR3 loop: CASGLVTTSGAYNEQFF. The CDR3 DNA reads as TGTGCTAGTGGTTTGGTAACTACTAGCGGGGCCTACAATGAGCAGTTCTTC.

The gene calls are TRBV20-1 and TRBJ2-5; D possibly corresponds to TRBD1 (5 bases). Germline loops: CDR1 DFQATT, CDR2 SNEGSKA (reference sequence). There are 14 residues in the CDR3. Between the trimmed V and J ends, which lost 3 bases and 5 bases, there was a span of 16 bases. CDR3 in amino acids: CSARGLDMKETQYF. The CDR3 DNA is TGCAGTGCTAGGGGGCTAGATATGAAGGAGACCCAGTACTTC.

V and J are TRBV30 and TRBJ2-1, with D hard to call. With 1 base removed from V and 5 bases from J, the gap between germline ends came to 9 bases. The CDR3 length is 13 residues. The germline V gene has CDR1 GTSNPN and CDR2 SVGIG (reference sequence). The CDR3 coding sequence is TGTGCCTGGAGTGGAGTGCACAACAATGAGCAGTTCTTC. Translated: CAWSGVHNNEQFF.

This chain joins TRBV6-2 or TRBV6-3 and TRBJ2-5, with 8 bases identical to TRBD2. V shed 6 bases and J 2 bases; nucleotides not matched to a gene: 17. This CDR3 has 18 residues. Germline V CDR1 and CDR2: MNHEY, SVGEGT. Written as DNA, the CDR3 is TGTGCCAGCAGCCTAGTAGGAAGTAGCGGGATGGGGCAAGAGACCCAGTACTTC. It yields the protein CASSLVGSSGMGQETQYF.

The sample holds many counts of this clonotype. This chain joins TRBV7-2 and TRBJ1-4; D perhaps matches TRBD1 (5 bases). This CDR3 has 16 amino acids. V was trimmed by 2 bases and J by 6 bases, leaving 16 bases between them. CDR1 is SGHTA and CDR2 is FQGNSA in the germline V gene. In DNA form, the CDR3 reads TGTGCCAGCAGCTTATCAATTGGAGGGGTGGATGAAAAACTGTTTTTT. It specifies CASSLSIGGVDEKLFF.

This clonotype showed up just once. CDR3 protein: CSAGRGTLAKNIQYF. As DNA, the CDR3 is TGCAGTGCGGGCAGGGGTACCCTCGCCAAAAACATTCAGTACTTC. The J gene is TRBJ2-4, the V gene TRBV20-1; possible D gene TRBD1, 6 bases. Germline CDR1 and CDR2: DFQATT and SNEGSKA (reference sequence). The CDR3 covers 15 residues. Trimming took 6 bases from V and 1 from J, leaving 16 bases between them.